The 8 T cell receptor beta chains presented below share a single source sample, sequenced in a study of blood T cell repertoires in COVID-19. TCRdb keeps only in-frame clones here, not all; method: immunoSEQ multiplex PCR. The profile shows over 60,000 clones, around 90% of them singletons. Sequencing used peripheral blood. The receptors stem from a man between 45 and 60 years old with acute or convalescent COVID-19.

The V call is TRBV18, the J call TRBJ2-7; 9 bases match TRBD1. Germline CDR1 and CDR2: KGHSH and LQKENI. Losses at the gene ends were 2 bases for V and 3 bases for J; bases not matched to a gene: 11. This CDR3 is built from 17 residues. The CDR3 DNA sequence: TGTGCCAGCTCACCAGGTCTTCCCGGGACAGGGAACTACGAGCAGTACTTC. Translation: CASSPGLPGTGNYEQYF. The full variable domain, its missing parts supplied by reference TRBV18 and TRBJ2-7, is NAGVMQNPRHLVRRRGQEARLRCSPMKGHSHVYWYRQLPEEGLKFMVYLQKENIIDESGMPKERFSAEFPKEGPSILRIQQVVRGDSAAYFCASSPGLPGTGNYEQYFGPGTRLTVT.

The chain links TRBV5-1 to TRBJ2-7, with D perhaps TRBD1 (5 bases). Between the trimmed V and J ends, which lost 1 base and 0 bases, there was a span of 11 bases. The V gene's germline CDR1 is SGHRS and CDR2 YFSETQ. The CDR3 is 15 residues long. This CDR3 reads CASSLFRVSSYEQYF. As DNA, the CDR3 is TGCGCCAGCAGCTTGTTCAGGGTAAGCTCCTACGAGCAGTACTTC.

The chain couples TRBV30 to TRBJ2-6; D ambiguous. CDR1 and CDR2 (germline): GTSNPN, SVGIG (reference sequence). This CDR3 spans 13 amino acids. With 4 bases removed from V and 2 bases from J, the gap between germline ends came to 6 bases. Written as DNA, the CDR3 is TGTGCCTGGACGCACACTGGGGCCAACGTCCTGACTTTC. It encodes CAWTHTGANVLTF.

This sequence joins TRBV19 and TRBJ1-2; TRBD1 aligns across 12 bases. J lost 7 bases, V lost 5 bases, and 14 bases had no gene match. CDR3 length: 17 residues. Germline CDR1 LNHDA, CDR2 SQIVND (reference sequence). The CDR3 spells CASSRAGTGGLSSGYTF. The CDR3 nucleotides are TGTGCCAGTAGTCGGGCGGGGACAGGGGGCTTATCGTCTGGCTACACCTTC.

This clone was seen a single time. The chain is built from TRBV5-1 and TRBJ2-1, with D maybe TRBD2 (6 bases). Germline CDR1 SGHRS, CDR2 YFSETQ. The CDR3 sequence is 16 residues long. Trimming removed 1 base at V and 2 bases at J, with 13 bases between. The CDR3 region is CASSLTGENPYNEQFF. The CDR3 DNA is TGCGCCAGCAGCTTGACGGGAGAGAATCCCTACAATGAGCAGTTCTTC.

The rearrangement uses TRBV5-1 and TRBJ2-7; 8 bases are shared with TRBD1. V was pared by 0 bases and J by 4 bases, with 12 bases of the junction left unmatched. The CDR3 totals 17 residues. Germline values: CDR1 SGHRS, CDR2 YFSETQ. CDR3 sequence reads: CASSLGLRTGMLYEQYF. DNA of the CDR3: TGCGCCAGCAGCTTGGGATTGAGGACAGGGATGTTGTACGAGCAGTACTTC.

The chain is built from TRBV9 and TRBJ1-3; no clear D gene. The CDR3 is 16 residues long. Trimming removed 0 bases at V and 0 bases at J, with 10 bases between. Per germline, CDR1 SGDLS and CDR2 YYNGEE. CDR3 in DNA: TGTGCCAGCAGCGTAGACGAGGCACGCTCTGGAAACACCATATATTTT. Protein sequence: CASSVDEARSGNTIYF.

The chain couples TRBV5-5 to TRBJ2-6; 11 bases line up with TRBD1. The ends lost 3 bases at V and 3 bases at J; junction bases unmatched: 8. In germline, CDR1 is SGHKS, CDR2 YYEKEE (reference sequence). This CDR3 has 18 residues. The CDR3 bases are TGTGCCAGCAGCTCTTACGGACAGGGGGCATTTGGGGCCAACGTCCTGACTTTC. This encodes CASSSYGQGAFGANVLTF.